Listed below are T cell receptor beta chains from one sample, sequenced in a study of T-cell reconstitution after alpha-beta-depleted transplantation in children. A single record per CDR3 protein comes from TCRdb applying MiXCR to the PCR reads. The table shows fewer than 400,000 distinct CDR3 sequences, with roughly 21% occurring only once. The material sequenced was PBMCs from the stem cell graft donor, taken from the stem cell graft. The source of these receptors is a human donor who donated a stem cell graft to a child with acute myeloid leukemia. Each CDR3 is given with its conserved first and last residue. A D gene is named only where the DNA matches it firmly. Clone size, where shown, is once, few, many, or a class for clones that have expanded.

D: .; V: TRBV7-2; size: .; J: TRBJ2-6; CDR3: CASSRTSGANVLTF; DNA: TGTGCCAGCAGCCGGACGTCTGGGGCCAACGTCCTGACTTTC
D: TRBD2; V: TRBV20-1; size: many; J: TRBJ2-5; CDR3: CSAQNGLAEVQETQYF; DNA: TGCAGTGCCCAGAACGGACTAGCGGAGGTCCAAGAGACCCAGTACTTC
D: .; V: TRBV27; size: .; J: TRBJ2-1; CDR3: CASSWGGLLSYNEQFF; DNA: TGTGCCAGCAGTTGGGGAGGCTTGCTGTCCTACAATGAGCAGTTCTTC
D: .; V: TRBV12-3/TRBV12-4; size: .; J: TRBJ2-1; CDR3: CASSPLVSAYNEQFF; DNA: TGTGCCAGCAGTCCTCTAGTGTCGGCATACAATGAGCAGTTCTTC
D: TRBD1; V: TRBV20-1; size: few; J: TRBJ2-5; CDR3: CSLPGQGSTQYF; DNA: TGCAGTCTCCCGGGACAGGGCTCGACCCAGTACTTC
D: TRBD1; V: TRBV12-3/TRBV12-4; size: .; J: TRBJ2-2; CDR3: CASSSRDRGRAGELFF; DNA: TGTGCCAGCAGTTCCCGGGACAGGGGGCGGGCCGGGGAGCTGTTTTTT
D: .; V: TRBV5-6; size: .; J: TRBJ2-1; CDR3: CASSVGQGWSGRYMGQFF; DNA: TGTGCCAGCAGCGTGGGACAGGGGTGGAGCGGGAGGTATATGGGGCAGTTCTTC
D: .; V: TRBV27; size: .; J: TRBJ2-5; CDR3: CASSPWATSETQYF; DNA: TGTGCCAGCAGCCCATGGGCTACTTCGGAGACCCAGTACTTC
D: TRBD2; V: TRBV5-1; size: .; J: TRBJ2-1; CDR3: CASSLDRGTSGRSDEQFF; DNA: TGCGCCAGCAGCTTGGATCGGGGGACTAGCGGGAGGAGTGATGAGCAGTTCTTC
D: .; V: TRBV11-2; size: .; J: TRBJ2-5; CDR3: CASSLEPRPEETQYF; DNA: TGTGCCAGCAGCTTGGAGCCGCGGCCTGAAGAGACCCAGTACTTC
D: .; V: TRBV12-3/TRBV12-4; size: .; J: TRBJ1-5; CDR3: CASSPRSSRQPQHF; DNA: TGTGCCAGCAGTCCTAGAAGTTCGCGTCAGCCCCAGCATTTT
D: .; V: TRBV20-1; size: .; J: TRBJ2-3; CDR3: CSARLARIASTDTQYF; DNA: TGCAGTGCGCGGTTAGCGAGAATAGCTAGCACAGATACGCAGTATTTT
D: .; V: TRBV28; size: .; J: TRBJ2-7; CDR3: CASSFSAVGLYEQYF; DNA: TGTGCCAGCAGTTTTTCAGCCGTAGGGCTCTACGAGCAGTACTTC
D: .; V: TRBV29-1; size: .; J: TRBJ1-1; CDR3: CSVGPPDTYSNTEAFF; DNA: TGCAGCGTGGGCCCACCTGACACATACTCGAACACTGAAGCTTTCTTT
D: .; V: TRBV20-1; size: .; J: TRBJ2-3; CDR3: CCAKGIVGISSTDTQYF; DNA: TGCTGTGCCAAGGGGATTGTCGGAATTTCTAGCACAGATACGCAGTATTTT
D: .; V: TRBV12-3/TRBV12-4; size: .; J: TRBJ2-2; CDR3: CASSFVRGGTGELFF; DNA: TGTGCCAGCAGCTTCGTCAGGGGGGGCACCGGGGAGCTGTTTTTT
D: .; V: TRBV7-2; size: many; J: TRBJ2-7; CDR3: CASSFTSPQGVYEQYF; DNA: TGTGCCAGCAGCTTTACCTCCCCACAGGGCGTCTACGAGCAGTACTTC
D: TRBD1; V: TRBV15; size: few; J: TRBJ2-7; CDR3: CATSIGTGLREQYF; DNA: TGTGCCACCAGCATTGGGACAGGGCTTCGCGAGCAGTACTTC
D: TRBD2; V: TRBV28; size: .; J: TRBJ2-1; CDR3: CAYAPSGRNEQFF; DNA: TGTGCCTACGCCCCTAGCGGGAGAAATGAGCAGTTCTTC
D: TRBD2; V: TRBV20-1; size: few; J: TRBJ2-1; CDR3: CIPFGLADFHYNEQFF; DNA: TGCATTCCTTTCGGACTAGCGGATTTCCATTACAATGAGCAGTTCTTC
D: .; V: TRBV12-3/TRBV12-4; size: .; J: TRBJ2-1; CDR3: CASSYTWETRVSYNEQFF; DNA: TGTGCCAGCAGTTATACTTGGGAAACGAGGGTCTCCTACAATGAGCAGTTCTTC
D: .; V: TRBV4-2; size: .; J: TRBJ2-5; CDR3: CASSQEGFQETQYF; DNA: TGTGCCAGCAGCCAAGAGGGCTTTCAAGAGACCCAGTACTTC